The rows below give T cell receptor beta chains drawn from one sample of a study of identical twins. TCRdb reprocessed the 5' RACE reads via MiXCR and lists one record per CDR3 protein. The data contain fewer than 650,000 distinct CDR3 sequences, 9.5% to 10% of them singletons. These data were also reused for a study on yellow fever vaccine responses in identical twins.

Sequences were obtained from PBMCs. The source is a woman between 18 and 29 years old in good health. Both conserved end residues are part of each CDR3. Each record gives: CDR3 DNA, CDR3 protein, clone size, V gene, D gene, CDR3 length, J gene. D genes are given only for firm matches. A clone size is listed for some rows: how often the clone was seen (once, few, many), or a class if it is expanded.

TGTGCCAGCAGTTTCTCCAGGGGGAGGTACAATGAGCAGTTCTTC | CASSFSRGRYNEQFF | few | TRBV12-3/TRBV12-4 | NA | 15 | TRBJ2-1
TGTGCCAGCAGCGTAGGTTCCGGCAATGAGCAGTTCTTC | CASSVGSGNEQFF | NA | TRBV9 | NA | 13 | TRBJ2-1
TGTGCTAGCAGCTTAGCTGCTAGCGGGAGAAGCAATGAGCAGTTCTTC | CASSLAASGRSNEQFF | few | TRBV7-7 | TRBD2 | 16 | TRBJ2-1
TGCGCCAGCAGCACAGGACTGGAGGACACTGAAGCTTTCTTT | CASSTGLEDTEAFF | few | TRBV5-1 | NA | 14 | TRBJ1-1
TGTGCCAGCAGCCAAGGGAGGGGAAAAGATACGCAGTATTTT | CASSQGRGKDTQYF | few | TRBV3-1 | NA | 14 | TRBJ2-3
TGCGCCAGCACCCCGGTTGGACTAGCTGGGGAGACCCAGTACTTC | CASTPVGLAGETQYF | NA | TRBV5-1 | TRBD2 | 15 | TRBJ2-5
TGTGCCAGCAGTTACTCGGTAGGGGCGGACACCGGGGAGCTGTTTTTT | CASSYSVGADTGELFF | NA | TRBV6-2/TRBV6-3 | NA | 16 | TRBJ2-2
TGTGCCAGCACCTCTTTAGCGGGAGGGTACCAAGAGACCCAGTACTTC | CASTSLAGGYQETQYF | many | TRBV7-9 | TRBD2 | 16 | TRBJ2-5
TGCAGCGTATACCCCTCTAGCGAGAGCACAGATACGCAGTATTTT | CSVYPSSESTDTQYF | few | TRBV29-1 | NA | 15 | TRBJ2-3
TGTGCCATCAGTGACAAAACAGGGACCCAGTACTTC | CAISDKTGTQYF | NA | TRBV10-3 | NA | 12 | TRBJ2-5
TGTGCCAGCACCCAGAGGCTAGCGGGAGGCTACGAGCAGTACTTC | CASTQRLAGGYEQYF | NA | TRBV6-2/TRBV6-3 | TRBD2 | 15 | TRBJ2-7
TGTGCCAGCAGCAGAGAGCGGGGACGCACAGATACGCAGTATTTT | CASSRERGRTDTQYF | few | TRBV7-2 | TRBD2 | 15 | TRBJ2-3
TGTGCCAGCAGTATCCGCCGGGACACCTATCAGCCCCAGCATTTT | CASSIRRDTYQPQHF | NA | TRBV27 | NA | 15 | TRBJ1-5
NA | CASSQASGRGETQYF | few | TRBV4-1 | NA | 15 | TRBJ2-5
TGTGCCAGCAGCACAGCCCCGGAGGATACGCAGTATTTT | CASSTAPEDTQYF | many | TRBV6-2/TRBV6-3 | NA | 13 | TRBJ2-3
TGTGCCAGCAGCTCACGGGGGGGTTCGGACAGCTATTCCTACGAGCAGTACTTC | CASSSRGGSDSYSYEQYF | NA | TRBV11-1 | TRBD2 | 18 | TRBJ2-7
TGTGCCAGCAGTCCCCCTACTAGCGGGGGGGTACAAGAGACCCAGTACTTC | CASSPPTSGGVQETQYF | few | TRBV12-3/TRBV12-4 | TRBD2 | 17 | TRBJ2-5
TGTGCCAGCAGCTTATCCGGACAGGCATATGAGCAGTTCTTC | CASSLSGQAYEQFF | few | TRBV7-2 | TRBD1 | 14 | TRBJ2-1
TGCGCCAGCAGCCAATACGACCCCACAGAGAGTTATTCACCCCTCCACTTT | CASSQYDPTESYSPLHF | few | TRBV4-1 | NA | 17 | TRBJ1-6
TGTGCCAGCATGACAGGGGGCACCGGGGAGCTGTTTTTT | CASMTGGTGELFF | NA | TRBV2 | TRBD1 | 13 | TRBJ2-2
TGTGCCATCAAAGGCCTCGATCAGGAGCAGTACTTC | CAIKGLDQEQYF | many | TRBV10-3 | NA | 12 | TRBJ2-7
TGTGCCAGCAGCTTTGGGACTAGCGGGAGCTCCTACAATGAGCAGTTCTTC | CASSFGTSGSSYNEQFF | many | TRBV7-8 | TRBD2 | 17 | TRBJ2-1
TGCGCCAGCAGCTTTCAACTCGGACTAGCGGGACAGGAGCAGTACTTC | CASSFQLGLAGQEQYF | many | TRBV5-1 | TRBD2 | 16 | TRBJ2-7
TGTGCCAGCAGCCCCGGCGGAGGGAGACAGTACTTC | CASSPGGGRQYF | NA | TRBV6-2/TRBV6-3 | NA | 12 | TRBJ2-7
TGTGCCAGCGTTCGGGCGGGTTACAATGAGCAGTTCTTC | CASVRAGYNEQFF | NA | TRBV2 | NA | 13 | TRBJ2-1
TGTGCCAGCGAGGCCAGGGGGAATGAGCAGTTCTTC | CASEARGNEQFF | NA | TRBV6-6 | TRBD1 | 12 | TRBJ2-1